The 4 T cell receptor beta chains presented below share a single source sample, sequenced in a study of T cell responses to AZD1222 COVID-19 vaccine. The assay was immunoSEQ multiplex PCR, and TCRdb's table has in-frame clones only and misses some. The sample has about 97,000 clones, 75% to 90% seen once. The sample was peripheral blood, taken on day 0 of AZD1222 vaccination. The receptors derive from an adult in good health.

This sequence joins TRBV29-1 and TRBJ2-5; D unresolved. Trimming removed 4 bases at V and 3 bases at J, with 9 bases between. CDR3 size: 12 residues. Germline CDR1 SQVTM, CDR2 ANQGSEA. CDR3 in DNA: TGCAGCGTTGGGATCTTGGAAGAGACCCAGTACTTC. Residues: CSVGILEETQYF.

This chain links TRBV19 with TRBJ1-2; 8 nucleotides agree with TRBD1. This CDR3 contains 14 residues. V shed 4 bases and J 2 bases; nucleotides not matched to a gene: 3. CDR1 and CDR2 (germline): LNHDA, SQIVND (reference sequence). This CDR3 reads CASSRDRGNYGYTF. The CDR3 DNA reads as TGTGCCAGTAGTAGAGACAGGGGAAACTATGGCTACACCTTC.

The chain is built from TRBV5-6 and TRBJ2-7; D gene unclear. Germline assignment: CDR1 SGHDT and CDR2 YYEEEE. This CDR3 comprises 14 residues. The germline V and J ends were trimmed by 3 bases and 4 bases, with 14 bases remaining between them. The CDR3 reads CASSSPLAWYEQYF. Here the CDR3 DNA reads TGTGCCAGCAGCTCCCCACTGGCGTGGTACGAGCAGTACTTC.

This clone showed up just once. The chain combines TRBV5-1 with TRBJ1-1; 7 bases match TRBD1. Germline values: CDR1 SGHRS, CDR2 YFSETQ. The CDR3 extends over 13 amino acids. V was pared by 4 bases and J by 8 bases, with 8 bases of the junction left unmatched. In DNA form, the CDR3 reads TGCGCCAGCAGCCCCGGTTCAGGGGGGGAAGCTTTCTTT. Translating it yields CASSPGSGGEAFF. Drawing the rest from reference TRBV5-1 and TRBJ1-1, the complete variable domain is KAGVTQTPRYLIKTRGQQVTLSCSPISGHRSVSWYQQTPGQGLQFLFEYFSETQRNKGNFPGRFSGRQFSNSRSEMNVSTLELGDSALYLCASSPGSGGEAFFGQGTRLTVV.